The next 19 T cell receptor beta chains were all read from a single sample in a study of shared clonotypes between healthy human individuals. Some clones are missing from TCRdb's copy, which holds only in-frame ones; the method was immunoSEQ multiplex PCR. Of some 600,000 clones in the sample, 90% to 97% were seen once. Naivety among CD8 cells was defined by CD45RO negativity and positive CCR7 selection, thereby excluding terminally differentiated effector memory CD45RA+ cells. The sample was naive CD8+ T cells sorted from blood. These receptors were collected from a woman in her thirties in good health.

V usage is TRBV2 and J usage is TRBJ2-7; 10 bases agree with TRBD2. Germline CDR1 is SNHLY and CDR2 is FYNNEI. The CDR3 has 18 amino acids. J was trimmed by 2 bases and V by 4 bases; bases with no gene match: 14. The CDR3 is CASSASSGSLPGAYEQYF. The CDR3 DNA reads TGTGCCAGCAGTGCGTCTAGCGGGAGCCTCCCGGGCGCCTACGAGCAGTACTTC.

This clone was recorded a few times. Distinct nucleotide sequences in the sample also encode this CDR3. V is TRBV5-4 and J is TRBJ2-5; D call uncertain. V dropped 0 bases and J dropped 3 bases, with 6 bases sitting between them. Germline CDR1 and CDR2: SGHNT and YYREEE (reference sequence). CDR3 length: 13 amino acids. The CDR3 nucleotides read TGTGCCAGCAGCTTGGTTGCGGAAGAGACCCAGTACTTC. Protein product: CASSLVAEETQYF.

The chain links TRBV7-9 to TRBJ2-1; D is perhaps TRBD2 (6 bases). The CDR3 is made up of 13 amino acids. V lost 4 bases to trimming and J lost 4 bases, with 8 bases between them. Per the germline V gene, CDR1 is SEHNR and CDR2 is FQNEAQ (reference sequence). The CDR3 DNA reads TGTGCCAGCAGCTCCGGGACTTACAATGAGCAGTTCTTC. It specifies CASSSGTYNEQFF.

The chain has TRBV30 and TRBJ2-2; tentative D call: TRBD1 (5 bases). The CDR3 loop spans 13 amino acids. The germline V gene encodes CDR1 GTSNPN and CDR2 SVGIG (reference sequence). V was cut by 5 bases and J by 8 bases, with 15 bases left in between. The CDR3 sequence is CAWDAGAVGELFF. The CDR3 DNA sequence: TGTGCCTGGGACGCTGGGGCCGTGGGGGAGCTGTTTTTT.

This clone was seen a few times. This chain connects TRBV6-1 to TRBJ1-3; 9 positions agree with TRBD1. The CDR3 is made up of 18 amino acids. The trim removed 3 bases at V and 2 bases at J, leaving 11 bases unmatched. Germline V gene sequence: CDR1 MNHNS, CDR2 SASEGT. CDR3 nucleotide sequence: TGTGCCAGCAGTGAGGGGACAGGGACCATAACTGCTGGAAACACCATATATTTT. It translates to CASSEGTGTITAGNTIYF.

In its sample, this clone was seen once. The chain uses TRBV7-8 and TRBJ1-5; 9 nucleotides align to TRBD1. From germline, CDR1 is SGHVS and CDR2 FQNEAQ. The V gene end was trimmed by 4 bases and the J gene end by 7 bases; junction bases not matched to a gene: 14. The CDR3 covers 17 residues. CDR3 nucleotides: TGTGCCAGCAGCTATCGAACCGGGACAGGGAAATCCCAGCCCCAGCATTTT. Its translation: CASSYRTGTGKSQPQHF. Full variable domain (missing parts from reference TRBV7-8 and TRBJ1-5): GAGVSQSPRYKVAKRGQDVALRCDPISGHVSLFWYQQALGQGPEFLTYFQNEAQLDKSGLPSDRFFAERPEGSVSTLKIQRTQQEDSAVYLCASSYRTGTGKSQPQHFGDGTRLSIL.

This sequence joins TRBV5-6 and TRBJ2-3; 9 bases are shared with TRBD2. V was clipped by 0 bases and J by 2 bases; unmatched bases: 4. The CDR3 loop spans 16 amino acids. CDR1 and CDR2 (germline): SGHDT, YYEEEE. This chain's CDR3 is CASSLVVAGVTDTQYF. CDR3 nucleotide sequence: TGTGCCAGCAGCTTGGTGGTAGCGGGAGTCACAGATACGCAGTATTTT.

For this clone: This same CDR3 is encoded by further DNA sequences in the sample. V is TRBV7-9 and J is TRBJ1-5; the D gene is possibly TRBD1 (6 bases). This CDR3 region has 13 residues. V was shortened by 1 base and J by 5 bases, with 6 bases between the two germline ends. The germline V gene encodes CDR1 SEHNR and CDR2 FQNEAQ (reference sequence). The chain's CDR3 is CASSLGGHQPQHF. The CDR3 bases are TGTGCCAGCAGCTTAGGGGGGCATCAGCCCCAGCATTTT.

The gene calls are TRBV7-9 and TRBJ2-4; D is unclear. The CDR3 is made up of 14 amino acids. V lost 3 bases and J 0 bases, leaving 6 bases between the germline ends. Germline values: CDR1 SEHNR, CDR2 FQNEAQ (reference sequence). In DNA, the CDR3 is TGTGCCAGCAGCTTCGGGCTAGCCAAAAACATTCAGTACTTC. Translating it yields CASSFGLAKNIQYF.

The J gene is TRBJ2-7, the V gene TRBV6-5; TRBD2 might be the D (5 bases). Germline CDR1 and CDR2: MNHEY and SVGAGI. Trimming took 6 bases from V and 0 from J, leaving 9 bases between them. This CDR3 is 13 amino acids long. CDR3 region: CASREVSSYEQYF. The DNA for the CDR3 is TGTGCCAGCAGGGAGGTAAGCTCCTACGAGCAGTACTTC.

The chain is built from TRBV5-1 and TRBJ2-1; D remains unclear. CDR1 and CDR2 from the germline V gene are SGHRS and YFSETQ. The V gene lost 6 bases and the J gene lost 0 bases, with 10 bases spanning the gap. The CDR3 spans 14 residues. Here the CDR3 reads CASTMKSSYNEQFF. CDR3 sequence (DNA): TGCGCCAGCACCATGAAGAGCTCCTACAATGAGCAGTTCTTC.

This chain joins TRBV5-6 and TRBJ1-2; D gene unclear. Germline assignment: CDR1 SGHDT and CDR2 YYEEEE. The CDR3 has 11 amino acids. Trimming took off 0 bases at V and 10 bases at J, with 7 bases between the two ends. The chain's CDR3 is CASSLAGTYTF. CDR3 coding DNA: TGTGCCAGCAGCTTGGCCGGTACCTACACCTTC.

This rearrangement joins TRBV7-8 to TRBJ2-2; 13 nucleotides match TRBD2. This CDR3 has 18 residues. Germline CDR1 is SGHVS and CDR2 is FQNEAQ. Unmatched junction bases numbered 11, after V lost 5 bases and J lost 5 bases. Here the CDR3 reads CASSERLAGGSGTGELFF. CDR3 DNA sequence: TGTGCCAGCAGCGAGCGACTAGCGGGAGGCTCGGGGACCGGGGAGCTGTTTTTT.

The J gene is TRBJ2-1, the V gene TRBV10-2; D is unresolved. This CDR3 contains 12 residues. The germline V gene has CDR1 WSHSY and CDR2 SAAADI. The V gene lost 0 bases and the J gene lost 14 bases, with 11 bases spanning the gap. In nucleotides, the CDR3 is TGCGCCAGCAGTGAGTCTAAGCGTGTGGAGTTCTTC. Its translation: CASSESKRVEFF.

To note about this clone: Different DNA sequences within this sample yield the same CDR3. The DNA for the CDR3 is TGTGCCAGCAGTTTAGCGGGAGGCTCCTACAATGAGCAGTTCTTC. This encodes CASSLAGGSYNEQFF. The chain uses TRBV27 and TRBJ2-1, with 8 bases lining up with TRBD2. This CDR3 comprises 15 residues. Trimming at V came to 2 bases and at J to 0 bases, leaving 0 bases not matched to a gene. Germline CDR1 MNHEY, CDR2 SMNVEV (reference sequence).

The chain combines TRBV28 with TRBJ1-4, with D possibly TRBD1 on 5 matching bases. The CDR3 runs to 14 residues. Germline lookup yields CDR1 MDHEN and CDR2 SYDVKM. The ends were cut back, 5 bases at V and 6 bases at J, with 13 bases in the middle. CDR3 amino acids: CASSLTVGYEKLFF. The CDR3 nucleotides are TGTGCCAGCAGTCTGACAGTGGGTTATGAAAAACTGTTTTTT.

This chain links TRBV7-2 with TRBJ2-7; a weak D match, TRBD2 (6 bases). The V end was cut by 3 bases, the J end by 2 bases, with 11 bases between. CDR3 length equals 14 residues. The germline gives CDR1 SGHTA, CDR2 FQGNSA. CDR3 sequence (DNA): TGTGCCAGCAGCTTCGGCGGGAACCCCTACGAGCAGTACTTC. Translated: CASSFGGNPYEQYF.

V and J are TRBV5-6 and TRBJ2-7, with 7 positions matching TRBD2. Germline CDR1 SGHDT, CDR2 YYEEEE. The CDR3 is 14 amino acids. With V trimmed by 3 bases and J by 0 bases, 3 bases remained unmatched. Here the CDR3 DNA reads TGTGCCAGCAGCTGGTGGACTAGCTCCTACGAGCAGTACTTC. As protein: CASSWWTSSYEQYF.

The V call is TRBV15, the J call TRBJ1-2; TRBD1 is a possible D gene (6 bases). CDR3 length equals 13 residues. Germline CDR1 LNHNV, CDR2 YYDKDF (reference sequence). V lost 5 bases and J lost 6, with 13 bases in between. CDR3 region: CATSPRTVDGYTF. DNA of the CDR3: TGTGCCACCAGCCCCCGGACAGTTGATGGCTACACCTTC.